This T cell receptor (beta chain) was captured in a study of identifying expanded T cells in peripheral blood. Only in-frame clones appear in the TCRdb table, and some are missing; sequencing was by immunoSEQ multiplex PCR. There are about 100,000 clones in the sample; over 75% occur only once, and 5.5% to 6.5% lies in the top ten. Details on this clone: The antigen is undetermined.

Study-level results: Two-week clone count variance significantly increased as total template count grew. Over approximately two and four weeks, about 16 and 19 clones changed, versus around 1.3 between replicates.

The CDR3 consists of 14 residues. Trimming at V came to 1 base and at J to 6 bases, leaving 4 bases not matched to a gene. The V gene's germline CDR1 is SEHNR and CDR2 FQNEAQ (reference sequence). No infections or other immune events were documented during collection. Specimen: blood. The sequence derives from a person aged 18-70 years in good health. The chain couples TRBV7-9 to TRBJ1-2; TRBD1 matches 8 bases. The CDR3 region is CASSLDQGADGYTF. The CDR3 DNA reads TGTGCCAGCAGCTTAGATCAGGGGGCGGATGGCTACACCTTC.